This TCR beta chain was sequenced for a study of T-cell memory formation after mild COVID-19. Study results and caveats: For second-wave clones that peaked at day 37, SARS-CoV-2 specificity went unverified. There were some responding clones in pre-infection memory, which suggested that cross-reactive memory had joined. CD4/CD8 balance characterized clones contracting day 15 to 85, and CD4+ skew characterized later expanders.

Via MiXCR, TCRdb re-called the 5' RACE reads, giving one row per CDR3 protein. The sample carries 250,000 to 350,000 distinct CDR3 sequences, approximately 15% recorded once. With respect to this clonotype: Its specificity is not known.

The CDR3 extends over 16 amino acids. V was clipped by 5 bases and J by 0 bases, with 14 bases between them. The clonotype originates from a man aged 18 to 29 who had mild COVID-19 (a few samples of this study predate the infection). Cell type and time point are not known. The J gene is TRBJ2-1, the V gene TRBV12-3 or TRBV12-4; maybe TRBD1 (6 bases). The sequenced sample was PBMCs or a T cell subset sorted from them (not recorded which). The CDR3 region is CASSPPDRYSYNEQFF. In DNA form, the CDR3 reads TGTGCCAGCAGTCCCCCCGACAGGTACTCCTACAATGAGCAGTTCTTC.